The subject of this entry is one T cell receptor beta chain. The V segment lost 3 bases and the J segment 2 bases; nucleotides outside the gene matches: 15. The CDR3 contains 19 residues. From germline, CDR1 is SEHNR and CDR2 FQNEAQ (reference sequence). This record comes from a study of T cell changes during pregnancy in multiple sclerosis. TCRdb keeps only in-frame clones here, not all; method: immunoSEQ multiplex PCR. Among 25,000 to 35,000 clones, 87% were seen once, and the ten largest hold about 7.5%. This material consisted of CD8+ T cells from peripheral blood mononuclear cells, taken before pregnancy. This receptor was obtained from a female donor with multiple sclerosis, enrolled in a pregnancy study. The genes are TRBV7-9 and TRBJ1-3; 8 bases match TRBD1. CDR3 region: CASSLMPIRTGSAGNTIYF. In nucleotides, the CDR3 is TGTGCCAGCAGCTTGATGCCTATCCGGACAGGGTCTGCTGGAAACACCATATATTTT.